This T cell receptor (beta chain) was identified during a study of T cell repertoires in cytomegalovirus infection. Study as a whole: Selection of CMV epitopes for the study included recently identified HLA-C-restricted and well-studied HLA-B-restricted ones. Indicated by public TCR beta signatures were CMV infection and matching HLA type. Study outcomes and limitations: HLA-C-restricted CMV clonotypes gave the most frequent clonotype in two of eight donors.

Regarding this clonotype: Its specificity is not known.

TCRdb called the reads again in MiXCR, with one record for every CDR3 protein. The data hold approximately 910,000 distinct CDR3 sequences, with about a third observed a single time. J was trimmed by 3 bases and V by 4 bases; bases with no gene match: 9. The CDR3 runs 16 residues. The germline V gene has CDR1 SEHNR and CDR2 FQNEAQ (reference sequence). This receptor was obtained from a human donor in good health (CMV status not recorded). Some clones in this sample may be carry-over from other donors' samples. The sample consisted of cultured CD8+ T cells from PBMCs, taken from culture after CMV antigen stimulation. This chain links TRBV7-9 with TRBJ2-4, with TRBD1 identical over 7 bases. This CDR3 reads CASSSGQVLVKNIQYF. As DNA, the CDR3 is TGTGCCAGCAGCTCAGGACAGGTCCTCGTCAAAAACATTCAGTACTTC.